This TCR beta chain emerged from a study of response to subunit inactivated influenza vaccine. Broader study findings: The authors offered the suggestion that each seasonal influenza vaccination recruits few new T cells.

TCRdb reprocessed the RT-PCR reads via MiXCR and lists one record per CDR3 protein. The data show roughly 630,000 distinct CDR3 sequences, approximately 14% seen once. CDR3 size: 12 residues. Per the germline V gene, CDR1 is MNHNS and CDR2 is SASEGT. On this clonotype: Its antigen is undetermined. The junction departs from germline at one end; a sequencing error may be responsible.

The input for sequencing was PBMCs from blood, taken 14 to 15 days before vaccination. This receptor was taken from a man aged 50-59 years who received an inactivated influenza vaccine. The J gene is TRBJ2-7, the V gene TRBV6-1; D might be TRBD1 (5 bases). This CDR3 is CASSEMDIPPRF. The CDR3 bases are TGTGCCAGCAGTGAAATGGACATTCCTCCGCGGTTC.